The clone carrying this T cell receptor (beta chain) has more than one count but fewer than ten. The antigen is unknown. The CDR3 has 14 amino acids. The V segment lost 6 bases and the J segment 6 bases; nucleotides outside the gene matches: 5. The blood RNA (from unsorted whole blood) was obtained, and germline DNA was also extracted. cDNA specific to TCR beta was made from approximately 0.55 ug of total RNA, with a constant-region primer employed for priming. Employing slightly modified ARM-PCR, three nested multiplex PCR rounds were run, and these gave rise to the TCR beta libraries. The first two PCR rounds, around 11 cycles each, used TRBV1-TRBV30 forward primers and a C-beta reverse primer. TCRdb redid the calling of the multiplex PCR reads with MiXCR, one entry per CDR3 protein. The sample has some 190,000 distinct CDR3 sequences, around 60% seen once. These data come from a study of tumor-infiltrating lymphocytes in primary liver carcinoma. As for the study in general: Recorded tumor stage was T1-T3 N0M0, with diameters of about 4.2 to 10 cm. Overall study results and limits: Unsorted bulk processing meant the study did not compare CD4+ and CD8+ repertoires. Blood's top-250-clone fraction was significantly lower than that of tumors (p = 0.039). Researchers found tumor-adjacent and tumor-blood pairs overlapped less than tumor region pairs.

This TCR was recovered from a middle-aged man with primary liver carcinoma and hepatitis B virus infection. Sequenced sample: peripheral blood. This chain joins TRBV12-3 or TRBV12-4 and TRBJ1-4; 9 bases match TRBD1. The CDR3 nucleotides read TGTGCCAGCAGACAGACAGGGGGATATGAAAAACTGTTTTTT. Translating gives CASRQTGGYEKLFF.